This T cell receptor (beta chain) appears in the sequencing data of a study of cytomegalovirus exposure and HLA in healthy donors. Findings and caveats of the study: An assumption of roughly uniform sequencing depth across donors underlay the presence/absence analyses.

As to this clone: Its antigen is undetermined.

All the people who gave samples were healthy bone marrow donors. Germline V gene lookup returns CDR1 GTSNPN and CDR2 SVGIG (reference sequence). The ends lost 2 bases at V and 7 bases at J; junction bases unmatched: 8. CDR3 length: 14 amino acids. Both 60 Vbeta primers and 13 Jbeta primers went into the PCR. The repertoire was sequenced with immunoSEQ multiplex PCR; TCRdb's copy has only in-frame clones and lacks some. The sample yields about 260,000 clones, about four fifths seen once. The chain employs TRBV30 and TRBJ2-1; 7 nucleotides line up with TRBD1. Input material: PBMCs. The receptor comes from a woman aged 40 to 50 in good health and CMV-seropositive. The CDR3 DNA sequence: TGTGCCTGGAGTCCTTGGCAGGGGGAGAATGAGCAGTTCTTC. It is translated as CAWSPWQGENEQFF.